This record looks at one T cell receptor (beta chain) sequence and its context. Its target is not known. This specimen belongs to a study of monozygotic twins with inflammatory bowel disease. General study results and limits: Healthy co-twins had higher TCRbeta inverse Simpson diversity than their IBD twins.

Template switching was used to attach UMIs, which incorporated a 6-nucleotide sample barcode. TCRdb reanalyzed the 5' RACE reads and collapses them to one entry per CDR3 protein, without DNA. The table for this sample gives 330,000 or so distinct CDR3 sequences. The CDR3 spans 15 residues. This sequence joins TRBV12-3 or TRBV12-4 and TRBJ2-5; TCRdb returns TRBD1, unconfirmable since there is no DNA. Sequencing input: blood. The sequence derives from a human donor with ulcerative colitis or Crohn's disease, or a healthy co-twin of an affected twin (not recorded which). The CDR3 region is CASSPEEEQGETQYF.